This passage covers 2 T cell receptor beta chains from one sample sequenced in a study of cytomegalovirus exposure and HLA in healthy donors. The PCR employed 60 Vbeta primers together with 13 Jbeta primers. Method: immunoSEQ multiplex PCR; TCRdb's copy keeps in-frame clones and lacks some. The table records 150,000 to 200,000 clones, roughly three quarters of them present only once. The specimen was PBMCs. The receptors come from a male donor in good health and CMV-seropositive.

The chain carries TRBV11-2 and TRBJ2-3, with TRBD2 identical over 9 bases. The length of the CDR3 is 15 residues. Per germline, CDR1 SGHAT and CDR2 FQNNGV. V was clipped by 7 bases and J by 2 bases; unmatched bases: 7. The CDR3 loop reads CASNPLAGHTDTQYF. The CDR3 bases are TGTGCCAGCAACCCCCTAGCGGGGCACACAGATACGCAGTATTTT.

This clone came up once. The rearrangement joins TRBV13 to TRBJ1-3; tentative D call: TRBD1 (5 bases). This CDR3 contains 15 residues. Germline assignment: CDR1 PRHDT and CDR2 FYEKMQ (reference sequence). Trimming removed 1 base from V and 0 bases from J, with 7 bases in between. The CDR3 sequence: CASSLDRSSGNTIYF. The CDR3, as DNA: TGTGCCAGCAGCTTAGACAGGAGCTCTGGAAACACCATATATTTT.